The clone carrying this T cell receptor beta chain was seen once. This entry is derived from a study of blood T cell repertoires in COVID-19. About the research overall: COVID-19 samples from acute and convalescent phases originated in the United States, Italy and Spain. The analysed material was cDNA or gDNA that came from T cells, B-cell-depleted T cells, or PBMCs.

V gave up 1 base and J gave up 3 bases, with 15 bases separating them. Germline V gene sequence: CDR1 LGHDT, CDR2 YNNKEL (reference sequence). The length of the CDR3 is 16 residues. Original methodology: How many nucleated cells were present was estimated from reference gene primer amplification. Sequenced by immunoSEQ multiplex PCR; TCRdb stores in-frame clones only, minus some. V, J and clone size reflect that table, while D and trimming were determined from the DNA. Altogether tens of thousands of clones are present, 88% being singletons, with the ten largest covering 1% to 1.5%. Material for sequencing was peripheral blood. The receptor was isolated from a woman between 40 and 50 years old with acute or convalescent COVID-19. The V and J genes are TRBV3-1 (or the pseudogene TRBV3-2) and TRBJ2-5; D may be TRBD2 (5 bases). CDR3 amino acids: CASSQGGPSQEETQYF. The CDR3, as DNA: TGTGCCAGCAGCCAAGGAGGGCCTAGTCAGGAAGAGACCCAGTACTTC.